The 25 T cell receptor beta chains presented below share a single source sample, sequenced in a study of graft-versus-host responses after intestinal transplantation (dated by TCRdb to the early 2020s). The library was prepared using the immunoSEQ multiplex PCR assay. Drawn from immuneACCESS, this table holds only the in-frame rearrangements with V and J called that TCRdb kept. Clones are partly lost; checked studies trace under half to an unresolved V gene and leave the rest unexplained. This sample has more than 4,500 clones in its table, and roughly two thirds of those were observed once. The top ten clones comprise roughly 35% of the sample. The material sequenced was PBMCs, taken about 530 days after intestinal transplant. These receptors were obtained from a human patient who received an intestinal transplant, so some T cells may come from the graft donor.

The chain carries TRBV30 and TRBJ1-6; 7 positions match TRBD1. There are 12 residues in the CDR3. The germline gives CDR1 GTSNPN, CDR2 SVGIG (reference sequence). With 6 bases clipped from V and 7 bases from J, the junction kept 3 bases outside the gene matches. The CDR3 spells CACRDRNSPLHF. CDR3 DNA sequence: TGTGCCTGTCGGGACAGAAATTCACCCCTCCACTTT.

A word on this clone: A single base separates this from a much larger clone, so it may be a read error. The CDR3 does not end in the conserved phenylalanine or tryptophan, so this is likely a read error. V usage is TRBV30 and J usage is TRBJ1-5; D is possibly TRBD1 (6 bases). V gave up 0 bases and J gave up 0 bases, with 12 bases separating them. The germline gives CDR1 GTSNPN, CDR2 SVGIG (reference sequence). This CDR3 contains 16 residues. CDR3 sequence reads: CAWSVQGYYSNQPQHL. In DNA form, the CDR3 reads TGTGCCTGGAGTGTACAGGGATACTATAGCAATCAGCCCCAGCATCTT.

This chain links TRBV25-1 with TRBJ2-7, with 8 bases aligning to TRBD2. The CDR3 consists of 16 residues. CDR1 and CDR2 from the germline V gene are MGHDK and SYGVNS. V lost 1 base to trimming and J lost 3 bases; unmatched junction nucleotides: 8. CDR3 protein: CASSESSGGDYYEQYF. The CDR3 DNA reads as TGTGCCAGCAGTGAATCTTCCGGGGGGGACTACTACGAGCAGTACTTC.

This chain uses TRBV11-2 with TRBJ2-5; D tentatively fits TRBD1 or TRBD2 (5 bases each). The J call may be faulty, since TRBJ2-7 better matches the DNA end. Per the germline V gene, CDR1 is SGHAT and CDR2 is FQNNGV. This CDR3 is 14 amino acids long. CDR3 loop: CASSLAGTHHEQYF. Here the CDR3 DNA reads TGTGCCAGCTCGCTCGCCGGGACCCACCACGAGCAGTACTTC.

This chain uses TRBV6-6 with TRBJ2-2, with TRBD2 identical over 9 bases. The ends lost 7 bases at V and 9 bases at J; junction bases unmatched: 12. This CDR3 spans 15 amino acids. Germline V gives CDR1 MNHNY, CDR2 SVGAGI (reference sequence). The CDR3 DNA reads TGTGCCAGCAAGCTAGCGGGGAATATTCACCGGGAGCTGTTTTTT. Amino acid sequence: CASKLAGNIHRELFF.

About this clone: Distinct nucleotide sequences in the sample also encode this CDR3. CDR3 DNA: TGTGCCAGCAGCTTAAGGGGCGCGGATTACGAGCAGTACTTC. Amino acid sequence: CASSLRGADYEQYF. The rearrangement joins TRBV11-1 to TRBJ2-7; D is possibly TRBD1 (5 bases). Germline CDR1 is SGHAT and CDR2 is FQDESV (reference sequence). Trimming removed 2 bases at V and 4 bases at J, with 12 bases between. This CDR3 has 14 amino acids.

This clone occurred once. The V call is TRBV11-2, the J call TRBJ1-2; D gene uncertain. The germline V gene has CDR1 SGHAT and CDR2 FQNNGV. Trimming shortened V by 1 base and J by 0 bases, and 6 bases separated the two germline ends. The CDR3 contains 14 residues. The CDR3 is CASSLVGANYGYTF. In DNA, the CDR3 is TGTGCCAGCAGCTTAGTCGGGGCTAACTATGGCTACACCTTC.

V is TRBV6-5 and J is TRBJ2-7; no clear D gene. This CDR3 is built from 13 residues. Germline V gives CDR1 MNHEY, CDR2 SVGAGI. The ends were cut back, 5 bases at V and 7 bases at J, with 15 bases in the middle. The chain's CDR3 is CASSERVAGEQYF. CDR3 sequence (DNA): TGTGCCAGCAGTGAAAGAGTAGCTGGGGAGCAGTACTTC.

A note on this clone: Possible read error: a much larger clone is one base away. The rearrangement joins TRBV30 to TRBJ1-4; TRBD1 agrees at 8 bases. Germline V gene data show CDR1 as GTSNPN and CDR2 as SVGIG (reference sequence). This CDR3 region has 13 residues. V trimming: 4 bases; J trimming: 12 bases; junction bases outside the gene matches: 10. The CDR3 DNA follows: TGTGCCTGGACCGGGACAGGAAGCGAAGAACTGTTTTTT. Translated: CAWTGTGSEELFF.

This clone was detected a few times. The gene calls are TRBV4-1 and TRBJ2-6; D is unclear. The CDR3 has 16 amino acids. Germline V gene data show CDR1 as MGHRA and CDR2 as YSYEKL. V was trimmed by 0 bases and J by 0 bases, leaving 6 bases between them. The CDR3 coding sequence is TGCGCCAGCAGCCAAGATCTGGGCTCTGGGGCCAACGTCCTGACTTTC. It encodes CASSQDLGSGANVLTF.

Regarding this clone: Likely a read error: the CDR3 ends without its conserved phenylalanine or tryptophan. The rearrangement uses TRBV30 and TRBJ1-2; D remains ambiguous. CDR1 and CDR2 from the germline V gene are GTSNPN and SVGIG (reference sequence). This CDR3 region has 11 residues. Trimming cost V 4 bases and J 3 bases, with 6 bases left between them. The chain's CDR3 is CAWKGDYGYTI. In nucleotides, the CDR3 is TGTGCCTGGAAAGGAGACTATGGCTACACCATC.

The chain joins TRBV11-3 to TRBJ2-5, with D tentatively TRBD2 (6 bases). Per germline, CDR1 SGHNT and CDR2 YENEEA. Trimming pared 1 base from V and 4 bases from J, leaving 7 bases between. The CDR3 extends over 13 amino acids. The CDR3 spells CASSLAGGETQYF. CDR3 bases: TGTGCCAGCAGCTTAGCCGGGGGAGAGACCCAGTACTTC.

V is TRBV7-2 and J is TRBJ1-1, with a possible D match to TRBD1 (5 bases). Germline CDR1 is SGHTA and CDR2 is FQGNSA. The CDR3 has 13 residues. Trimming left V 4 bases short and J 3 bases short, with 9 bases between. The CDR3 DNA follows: TGTGCCAGCAGCTGGGGGTTGGACACTGAAGCTTTCTTT. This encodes CASSWGLDTEAFF. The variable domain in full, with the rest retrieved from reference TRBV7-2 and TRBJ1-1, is GAGVSQSPSNKVTEKGKDVELRCDPISGHTALYWYRQSLGQGLEFLIYFQGNSAPDKSGLPSDRFSAERTGGSVSTLTIQRTQQEDSAVYLCASSWGLDTEAFFGQGTRLTVV.

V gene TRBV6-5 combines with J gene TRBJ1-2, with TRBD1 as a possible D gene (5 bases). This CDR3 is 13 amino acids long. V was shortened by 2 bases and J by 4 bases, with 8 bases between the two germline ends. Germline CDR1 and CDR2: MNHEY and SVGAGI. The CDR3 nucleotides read TGTGCCAGCAGTTACGAGGGGTCCTATGGCTACACCTTC. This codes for CASSYEGSYGYTF.

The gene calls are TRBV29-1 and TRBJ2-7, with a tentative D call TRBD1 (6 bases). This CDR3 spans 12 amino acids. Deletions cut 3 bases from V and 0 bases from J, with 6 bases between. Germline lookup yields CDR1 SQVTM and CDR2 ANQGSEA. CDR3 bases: TGCAGCGTTGAGGACAGCTCCTACGAGCAGTACTTC. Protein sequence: CSVEDSSYEQYF.

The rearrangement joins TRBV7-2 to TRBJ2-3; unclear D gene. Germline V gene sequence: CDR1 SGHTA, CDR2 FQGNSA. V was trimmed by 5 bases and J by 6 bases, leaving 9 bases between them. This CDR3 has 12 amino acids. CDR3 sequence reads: CASSLMADTQYF. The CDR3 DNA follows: TGTGCCAGCAGCCTAATGGCGGATACGCAGTATTTT.

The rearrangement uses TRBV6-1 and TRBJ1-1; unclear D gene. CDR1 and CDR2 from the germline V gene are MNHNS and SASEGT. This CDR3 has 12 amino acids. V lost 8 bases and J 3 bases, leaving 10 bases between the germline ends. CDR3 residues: CASGQTDTEAFF. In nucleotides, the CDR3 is TGTGCCAGCGGCCAAACGGACACTGAAGCTTTCTTT.

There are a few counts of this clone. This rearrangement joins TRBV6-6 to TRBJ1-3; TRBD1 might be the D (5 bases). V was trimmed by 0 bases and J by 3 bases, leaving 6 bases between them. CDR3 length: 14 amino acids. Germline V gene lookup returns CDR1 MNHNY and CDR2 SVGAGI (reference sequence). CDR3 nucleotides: TGTGCCAGCAGTTACTCAGGGGATGGAAACACCATATATTTT. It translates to CASSYSGDGNTIYF.

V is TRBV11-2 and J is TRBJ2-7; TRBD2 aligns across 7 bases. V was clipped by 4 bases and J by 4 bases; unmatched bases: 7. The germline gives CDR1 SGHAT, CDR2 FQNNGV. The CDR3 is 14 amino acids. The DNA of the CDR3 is TGTGCCAGCAGCTCCGCGGGGCGGGGGTACGAGCAGTACTTC. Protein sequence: CASSSAGRGYEQYF.

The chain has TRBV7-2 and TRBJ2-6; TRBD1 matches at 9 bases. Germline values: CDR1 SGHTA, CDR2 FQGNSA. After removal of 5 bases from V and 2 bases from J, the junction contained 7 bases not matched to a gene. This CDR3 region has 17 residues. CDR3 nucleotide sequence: TGTGCCAGCAGCATCCGGGACAGGGTAACTGGGGCCAACGTCCTGACTTTC. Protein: CASSIRDRVTGANVLTF.

CDR3 sequence (DNA): TGTGCCAGCAGTGAAATGACAGGGAGCTCTGAAAAACTGTTTTTT. The encoded protein is CASSEMTGSSEKLFF. The chain carries TRBV6-1 and TRBJ1-4; 7 bases fit TRBD1. Unmatched junction bases numbered 7, after V lost 2 bases and J lost 7 bases. This CDR3 has 15 amino acids. CDR1 and CDR2 (germline): MNHNS, SASEGT.

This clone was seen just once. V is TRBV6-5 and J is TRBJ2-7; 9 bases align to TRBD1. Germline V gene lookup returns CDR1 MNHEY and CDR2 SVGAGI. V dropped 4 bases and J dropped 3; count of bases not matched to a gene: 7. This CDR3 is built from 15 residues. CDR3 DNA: TGTGCCAGCAGTTGGGATGGACAGGGGATCTACGAGCAGTACTTC. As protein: CASSWDGQGIYEQYF.

The CDR3 loop reads CASSVGLAGGPSTDTQYF. The CDR3 DNA is TGTGCCAGTAGTGTGGGACTAGCGGGGGGACCTAGCACAGATACGCAGTATTTT. The V and J genes are TRBV19 and TRBJ2-3, with 15 bases lining up with TRBD2. CDR3 length: 18 amino acids. The J segment lost 0 bases and the V segment lost 5 bases, leaving 6 bases of the junction unmatched. Per germline, CDR1 LNHDA and CDR2 SQIVND (reference sequence).

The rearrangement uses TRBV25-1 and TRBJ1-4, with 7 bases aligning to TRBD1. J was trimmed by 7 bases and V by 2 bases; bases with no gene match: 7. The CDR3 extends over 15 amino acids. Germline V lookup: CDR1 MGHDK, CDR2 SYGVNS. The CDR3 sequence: CASSEEGGYGEKLFF. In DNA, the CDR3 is TGTGCCAGCAGTGAAGAAGGGGGCTACGGTGAAAAACTGTTTTTT.

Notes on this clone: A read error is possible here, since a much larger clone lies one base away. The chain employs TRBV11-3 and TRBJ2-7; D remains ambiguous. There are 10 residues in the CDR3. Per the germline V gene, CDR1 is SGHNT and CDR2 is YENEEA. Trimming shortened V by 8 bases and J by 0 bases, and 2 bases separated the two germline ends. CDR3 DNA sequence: TGTGCCAGCGGCTCCTACGAGCAGTACTTC. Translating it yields CASGSYEQYF. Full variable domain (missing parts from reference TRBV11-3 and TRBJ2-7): EAGVVQSPRYKIIEKKQPVAFWCNPISGHNTLYWYLQNLGQGPELLIRYENEEAVDDSQLPKDRFSAERLKGVDSTLKIQPAELGDSAVYLCASGSYEQYFGPGTRLTVT.